This T cell receptor (beta chain) was identified in a study of shared clonotypes between healthy human individuals (dated by TCRdb to about 2020). About the investigation overall: The cohort included three men and a couple of women between 18 and 49 years of age. For each donor, three plates each were used for CD4 naive and CD4 memory, two plates were used for CD8 naive, and one plate was used for CD8 memory. To estimate repertoire size and how much clonotype sharing occurs between individuals, the study deeply sequenced the blood TCR repertoires of five healthy adults. To increase sequencing depth and limit assay-specific biases, different laboratories used diverse techniques to prepare libraries and sequence TCR repertoires. Leukapheresis yielded between about 0.8 and 9.5 billion PBMCs per donor.

V is shortened by 3 bases, J by 4 bases, and the region joining them spans 13 bases. The CDR3 starts with the cysteine, ends with the phenylalanine, and has 14 residues. Left in the record is the CDR3 DNA by itself, 42 bases read in frame from the first base. As encoded in the germline V gene (reference sequence), CDR1 is MNHEY while CDR2 is SMNVEV. Healthy HIV-negative adults with no recently reported acute infections or vaccinations were included as donors. All donors were Caucasian adults living in Nashville, Tennessee, USA. CD4+ T cells were enriched by magnetic negative selection, after which naive cells were positively selected on CD45RA and the negative fraction was taken as the memory subset. Blood was collected by leukapheresis, and PBMCs were isolated by Ficoll-Histopaque density gradient centrifugation and then cryopreserved in liquid nitrogen vapor phase. Analytical flow cytometry was used to check the purity and quantity of each magnetically sorted T cell population. Genomic DNA was isolated from each sorted fraction and quantified by UV absorbance on a Nanodrop 2000c.

About this clone: It lacks a known antigen. Per-nucleotide qualities are absent, and no much larger clonotype sits a single base away.

Here is what the overall study found, with its caveats: Even with the large sequencing depth, rarefaction of the sorted-subset datasets indicated that sequencing was incomplete. Naive subsets generally had larger estimated clonotype richness than memory subsets did. The small number of donors limited the genetic and exposure-history diversity represented. Compared with non-shared clonotypes, the clonotypes found in all four sorted-subset donors had higher generation probabilities. Pairwise subsampling indicated that sequencing depth was expected to affect the degree of clonotype sharing among donors. When several donors were compared, the shared fraction of clonotypes was 5% to 6.5% for naive CD4, 3% to 4% for naive CD8, more than 2% for memory CD4, and 0.3% to 0.5% for memory CD8. Sampling was restricted to blood, and TCR repertoires in tissues likely differ from the TCR repertoires found in blood.

Using the deep immunoSEQ assay, TCR CDR3 regions were amplified from genomic DNA by multiplex PCR. For each cell subset, the extracted genomic DNA was distributed evenly across all wells of several immunoSEQ 96-well plates, and each plate served as one replicate. For sorted subsets, 150 to 250 ng genomic DNA, equal to about 30,000 T cell genomes, was loaded into each replicate PCR. Purified libraries were quantified with a Qubit 3.0 fluorometer, sized on a Bioanalyzer 2100, and re-quantified with the KAPA Library Quantification kit. Every immunoSEQ 96-well plate was sequenced on a separate single-read 150-cycle Illumina NextSeq 550 flow cell. The study's own analysis went as follows. Because only junctional sequences without quality scores were contained in the immunoSEQ output, filtering matching that applied to full-length reads could not be performed. To assign V/J genes and CDR3, sequences were annotated against IMGT germline references using PyIR, a Python wrapper for IgBLAST v1.9. Reads were removed for weak V/J assignments (E-value above 1e-6), missing CDR3, stop codons, out-of-frame junctions, or ambiguous translated residues. V3J clonotypes were defined as sequences sharing an identical inferred V gene, J gene, and CDR3 amino acid sequence. Percentage overlap between repertoires was computed as shared unique clonotypes divided by the size of the smaller repertoire. Three approaches were used to assess repertoire richness: RTK rarefaction, the Chao1 estimator, and Recon v2.1 estimates of unobserved clonotypes. Generation probabilities for all TCRbeta clonotypes obtained by the gDNA method from a handful of donors were computed using OLGA. TCRdb took this table from immuneACCESS and kept in-frame rearrangements with V and J called. Such tables lack part of the clones; where checked against another copy, unresolved V genes explain under half of the gap, and the rest is unexplained. The V and J calls and clone size are taken from that table; D and trimming were inferred from the DNA. This sample has roughly 2.2 million clones in its table, and about 92% of those were observed once. The ten largest clones represent about 0.39% of the sample.

The sequence came from a man aged 18 to 29 in good health. Some clones in this sample may be carry-over from other donors' samples. Sequenced: naive CD4+ T cells from PBMCs. Taken with the paper, the label for cell subset or site translates to: CD45RA+ positively selected. The V gene is TRBV27 and the J gene is TRBJ2-7; TRBD2 is perhaps the D gene, given 5 matching bases. The CDR3 amino acid sequence is: CASSLAGRGYEQYF. The bases read TGTGCCAGCAGTTTGGCTGGGAGAGGGTACGAGCAGTACTTC.